The sequence of this TCR beta chain was determined in a study of cytomegalovirus exposure and HLA in healthy donors. Study findings and constraints: Altogether, 150 or so TCR beta chains were recorded as cytomegalovirus-associated.

The donors were part of the validation cohort, which consisted of over a hundred subjects and was separate from the first cohort of around 620 subjects. Details on this clone: Its target is not known.

The germline CDR1 and CDR2 sequences are SQVTM and ANQGSEA. The CDR3 totals 17 residues. Losses at the gene ends were 6 bases for V and 2 bases for J; bases not matched to a gene: 11. Profiling relied on immunoSEQ multiplex PCR, and the TCRdb table lists in-frame clones only, not all of them. This sample has roughly 350,000 clones, with 86% found just once. The chain joins TRBV29-1 to TRBJ2-5, with TRBD2 identical over 14 bases. The origin of this receptor is a young woman in good health and CMV-seronegative. Specimen: PBMCs. The CDR3 is CSVPPGLAGGRQETQYF. As DNA, the CDR3 is TGCAGCGTACCCCCCGGACTAGCGGGAGGCCGACAAGAGACCCAGTACTTC.